Listed here are 18 T cell receptor beta chains from one sample, sequenced in a study of T cells in Graves' hyperthyroidism and ophthalmopathy (dated by TCRdb to 2018 to 2020). The receptor library was made with multiplex PCR. TCRdb lists the instrument as Illumina HiSeq 2000. TCR beta CDR3 regions were amplified from RNA transcripts. The first round of RT-PCR for the TCR CDR3 was performed with the HTBI primer set and the Qiagen OneStep RT-PCR kit. In-frame beta chains were kept once TCRdb had trimmed the public reads at Q25 with fastp and called clones with MiXCR. Rows matching on CDR3 protein sequence are summarized as one entry with the most common DNA and genes. The sample table contains roughly 280,000 distinct CDR3 sequences; only one count was recorded for about 18% of them. The ten most abundant clones make up approximately 57% of the sample. The sample comprised blood. Receptor source: a woman in her fifties or sixties with Graves' ophthalmopathy.

This clonotype was recorded many times. This sequence joins TRBV28 and TRBJ2-7, with D hard to call. V lost 7 bases, J lost 2 bases, and 6 bases lay in between. Germline-derived CDR1 and CDR2 are MDHEN and SYDVKM. This CDR3 spans 11 amino acids. CDR3 nucleotides: TGTGCCAGCAAGTTCGCCTACGAGCAGTACTTC. It yields the protein CASKFAYEQYF.

This clonotype was observed at least ten times. The chain combines TRBV2 with TRBJ2-7; D may match TRBD1 or TRBD2 (6 bases each). The CDR3 runs to 15 residues. From germline, CDR1 is SNHLY and CDR2 FYNNEI. Trimming removed 6 bases at V and 0 bases at J, with 15 bases between. CDR3 DNA: TGTGCCAGCAGCGGCGGGACATACGGCTCCTACGAGCAGTACTTC. This gives the protein CASSGGTYGSYEQYF.

This clonotype was observed at least ten times. The rearrangement links TRBV2 to TRBJ1-2; D uncertain. The germline V gene has CDR1 SNHLY and CDR2 FYNNEI. This CDR3 has 15 residues. V dropped 0 bases and J dropped 4 bases, with 12 bases sitting between them. CDR3 DNA: TGTGCCAGCAGTGAAGCGCTAGTGGTCATCTATGGCTACACCTTC. Its translation: CASSEALVVIYGYTF. Full variable domain (missing parts from reference TRBV2 and TRBJ1-2): EPEVTQTPSHQVTQMGQEVILRCVPISNHLYFYWYRQILGQKVEFLVSFYNNEISEKSEIFDDQFSVERPDGSNFTLKIRSTKLEDSAMYFCASSEALVVIYGYTFGSGTRLTVV.

The V gene is TRBV20-1, the J gene TRBJ2-7; D perhaps matches TRBD1 (5 bases). The CDR3 runs to 13 residues. Trimming left V 8 bases short and J 1 base short, with 15 bases between. Germline V gene lookup returns CDR1 DFQATT and CDR2 SNEGSKA (reference sequence). CDR3 in amino acids: CSRKGSSSYEQYF. CDR3 nucleotides: TGCAGTCGCAAGGGGTCCTCATCCTACGAGCAGTACTTC.

Ten or more counts support this clonotype. The CDR3 bases are TGTGCCAGCAGCTTAAGTGGGGGCGGCACCGGGGAGCTGTTTTTT. It is translated as CASSLSGGGTGELFF. This sequence joins TRBV7-2 and TRBJ2-2, with a tentative D call TRBD1 (6 bases). The germline V gene encodes CDR1 SGHTA and CDR2 FQGNSA. The CDR3 extends over 15 amino acids. Trimming left V 2 bases short and J 4 bases short, with 11 bases between.

The gene calls are TRBV15 and TRBJ2-7; 8 nucleotides agree with TRBD1. The CDR3 runs to 14 residues. Germline assignment: CDR1 LNHNV and CDR2 YYDKDF (reference sequence). With V trimmed by 6 bases and J by 3 bases, 7 bases remained unmatched. The CDR3 sequence: CATSKKDRVYEQYF. Written as DNA, the CDR3 is TGTGCCACCAGTAAGAAGGACAGGGTCTACGAGCAGTACTTC.

This clonotype was seen ten or more times. The chain links TRBV20-1 to TRBJ2-5, with D hard to call. Germline CDR1 and CDR2: DFQATT and SNEGSKA (reference sequence). Trimming pared 5 bases from V and 5 bases from J, leaving 18 bases between. The CDR3 contains 14 residues. The CDR3 protein is CSAHGPARPETQYF. Here the CDR3 DNA reads TGCAGTGCTCACGGGCCCGCCCGACCGGAGACCCAGTACTTC.

This clonotype was seen more than once but under ten times. The rearrangement uses TRBV6-5 and TRBJ2-4; 9 bases map to TRBD1. The CDR3 totals 15 residues. CDR1 and CDR2 from the germline V gene are MNHEY and SVGAGI. Trimming cost V 2 bases and J 7 bases; bases outside gene matches: 6. CDR3 in amino acids: CASSYPQGARNIQYF. The CDR3 DNA reads TGTGCCAGCAGTTACCCACAGGGGGCAAGGAACATTCAGTACTTC.

J is TRBJ1-2 and V is TRBV20-1; TRBD1 is a possible D gene (5 bases). Germline values: CDR1 DFQATT, CDR2 SNEGSKA (reference sequence). V was shortened by 0 bases and J by 2 bases, with 13 bases between the two germline ends. The CDR3 contains 15 residues. The CDR3 region is CSARDVGRLNYGYTF. CDR3 in DNA: TGCAGTGCTAGAGATGTGGGGCGCCTAAACTATGGCTACACCTTC.

Of note for this clonotype: This may be a read error: a much more frequent sequence differs by one nucleotide. The chain joins TRBV2 to TRBJ1-6; D gene ambiguous. V was pared by 10 bases and J by 2 bases, with 12 bases between. CDR1 is SNHLY, CDR2 FYNNEI, per germline. The CDR3 sequence is 14 residues long. This CDR3 is CATRESPYNSPLHF. The CDR3 bases are TGTGCCACTCGGGAGAGCCCCTATAATTCACCCCTCCACTTT.

This CDR3 is CASSRTGDNSPLHF. CDR3 nucleotide sequence: TGTGCCAGCAGTCGGACAGGAGATAATTCACCCCTCCACTTT. This rearrangement joins TRBV27 to TRBJ1-6; the match to TRBD1 covers 7 bases. This CDR3 is 14 amino acids long. The trim removed 5 bases at V and 5 bases at J, leaving 3 bases unmatched. The V gene's germline CDR1 is MNHEY and CDR2 SMNVEV (reference sequence).

This clonotype was picked up many times. The gene calls are TRBV20-1 and TRBJ2-1, with a possible D match to TRBD2 (5 bases). The CDR3 is made up of 14 amino acids. Germline V CDR1 and CDR2: DFQATT, SNEGSKA (reference sequence). The germline V and J ends were trimmed by 3 bases and 6 bases, with 15 bases remaining between them. The CDR3 is CSARGLASANEQFF. DNA of the CDR3: TGCAGTGCTAGGGGTCTAGCAAGCGCCAATGAGCAGTTCTTC.

The chain combines TRBV27 with TRBJ2-2; TRBD2 matches 12 bases. Germline loops: CDR1 MNHEY, CDR2 SMNVEV (reference sequence). CDR3 length: 18 amino acids. Trimming at V came to 3 bases and at J to 0 bases, leaving 5 bases not matched to a gene. CDR3 loop: CASSFLASGRANTGELFF. DNA for the CDR3: TGTGCCAGCAGTTTTCTGGCTAGCGGGAGGGCGAACACCGGGGAGCTGTTTTTT.

On this clonotype: A much larger clone lies a single base off, so this may be a read error. The rearrangement uses TRBV20-1 and TRBJ2-3, with a tentative D call TRBD1 (5 bases). Germline assignment: CDR1 DFQATT and CDR2 SNEGSKA (reference sequence). The V gene lost 5 bases and the J gene lost 0 bases, with 18 bases spanning the gap. The CDR3 is made up of 16 amino acids. Here the CDR3 DNA reads TGCAGTGCTTCTGATCGCAGGGTGGGAAGCACAGATACGCAGTATTTT. Protein product: CSASDRRVGSTDTQYF.

This clonotype appeared many times. V is TRBV12-3 or TRBV12-4 and J is TRBJ2-7; a possible D gene is TRBD2 (6 bases). The CDR3 consists of 13 residues. V was trimmed by 7 bases and J by 3 bases, leaving 13 bases between them. The CDR3 DNA sequence: TGTGCCAGCACCCTGGTGGGACTCTACGAGCAGTACTTC. Its translation is CASTLVGLYEQYF.

This clonotype was recorded at least ten times. The rearrangement links TRBV15 to TRBJ1-5; D remains ambiguous. CDR1 and CDR2 from the germline V gene are LNHNV and YYDKDF (reference sequence). The CDR3 spans 14 residues. Trimming pared 0 bases from V and 2 bases from J, leaving 5 bases between. CDR3 region: CATSRDIGNQPQHF. DNA of the CDR3: TGTGCCACCAGCAGAGATATCGGCAATCAGCCCCAGCATTTT.

This clonotype was found many times. This sequence joins TRBV5-1 and TRBJ2-3; D is possibly TRBD2 (6 bases). The ends were cut back, 2 bases at V and 1 base at J, with 17 bases in the middle. Germline CDR1 and CDR2: SGHRS and YFSETQ. CDR3 length: 17 residues. CDR3 loop: CASSFGSSTAGTDTQYF. The DNA for the CDR3 is TGCGCCAGCAGCTTCGGGAGCTCTACCGCCGGCACAGATACGCAGTATTTT.

The table lists this clonotype with many counts. The chain couples TRBV7-6 to TRBJ1-1, with a tentative D call TRBD1 (5 bases). The V end was cut by 3 bases, the J end by 5 bases, with 22 bases between. The length of the CDR3 is 17 residues. CDR1 and CDR2 (germline): SGHVS, FNYEAQ. For the CDR3, the DNA is TGTGCCAGCAGCTTGGGGCAGCCCCGAACCGGGAAAACTGAAGCTTTCTTT. As protein: CASSLGQPRTGKTEAFF.